The 9 T cell receptor beta chains reported below all come from one sample, sequenced in a study of T cell repertoires in cytomegalovirus infection. MiXCR, run by TCRdb on the reads, gives a single entry per CDR3 protein. The sample has around 740,000 distinct CDR3 sequences, 35% to 40% seen once. The specimen sequenced was PBMCs. Source of these receptors: a human donor in good health (CMV status not recorded). Some clones in this sample may be carry-over from other donors' samples.

CDR3 sequence reads: CASSSSGEPYF. The CDR3, as DNA: TGTGCCAGCAGCTCGAGCGGGGAACCGTATTTT. This chain links TRBV7-9 with TRBJ2-3; 7 nucleotides match TRBD2. V dropped 4 bases and J dropped 14; count of bases not matched to a gene: 6. In germline, CDR1 is SEHNR, CDR2 FQNEAQ (reference sequence). This CDR3 region has 11 residues. The full variable domain, with the rest looked up from reference TRBV7-9 and TRBJ2-3, is DTGVSQNPRHKITKRGQNVTFRCDPISEHNRLYWYRQTLGQGPEFLTYFQNEAQLEKSRLLSDRFSAERPKGSFSTLEIQRTEQGDSAMYLCASSSSGEPYFGPGTRLTVL.

About this clonotype: Given the absence of the conserved phenylalanine or tryptophan at the CDR3 end, a read error is likely. The V gene is TRBV19, the J gene TRBJ1-2; D gene unclear. The CDR3 is 12 residues long. Germline V gives CDR1 LNHDA, CDR2 SQIVND (reference sequence). V lost 5 bases, J lost 8 bases, and 12 bases lay in between. CDR3 nucleotides: TGTGCCAGTAGTCCTCCCAGTCGGGGCTACACCTTA. Encoded protein: CASSPPSRGYTL.

This clonotype has a handful of counts. The genes are TRBV7-2 and TRBJ2-2, with 8 bases that match TRBD2. Looked up from germline, CDR1 is SGHTA and CDR2 is FQGNSA. The trim removed 1 base at V and 1 base at J, leaving 8 bases unmatched. The CDR3 has 18 amino acids. CDR3 DNA sequence: TGTGCCAGCAGCTTAGACTTGCGACGGGGGGGGAACACCGGGGAGCTGTTTTTT. Protein: CASSLDLRRGGNTGELFF.

This clonotype was detected ten times or more. This chain uses TRBV28 with TRBJ1-6, with 9 bases that match TRBD1. This CDR3 comprises 17 residues. Trimming took 10 bases from V and 3 from J; bases not matched to a gene: 13. Germline-derived CDR1 and CDR2 are MDHEN and SYDVKM. This chain's CDR3 is CATAGSGQGNYNSPLHF. The CDR3 coding sequence is TGTGCCACCGCGGGGTCGGGACAGGGCAACTATAATTCACCCCTCCACTTT.

The chain has TRBV20-1 and TRBJ1-6; 8 bases map to TRBD1. This CDR3 is 16 amino acids long. V gave up 6 bases and J gave up 0 bases; unmatched junction bases: 7. In germline, CDR1 is DFQATT, CDR2 SNEGSKA (reference sequence). Here the CDR3 reads CSAQTGAYSYNSPLHF. In DNA, the CDR3 is TGCAGTGCGCAGACAGGGGCGTACTCCTATAATTCACCCCTCCACTTT.

The V and J genes are TRBV19 and TRBJ2-7; a possible D gene is TRBD1 (6 bases). There are 15 residues in the CDR3. Trimming shortened V by 10 bases and J by 0 bases, and 19 bases separated the two germline ends. The germline V gene has CDR1 LNHDA and CDR2 SQIVND (reference sequence). The CDR3 DNA reads as TGTGCCACAAAGGGCTCCAGGGGCCTCTCCTACGAGCAGTACTTC. The encoded protein is CATKGSRGLSYEQYF.

J is TRBJ1-5 and V is TRBV10-3; possible D gene TRBD1, 5 bases. Trimming shortened V by 6 bases and J by 5 bases, and 11 bases separated the two germline ends. There are 13 residues in the CDR3. CDR1 ENHRY and CDR2 SYGVKD come from the germline V gene. As DNA, the CDR3 is TGTGCCATCAGCTCGACAGAGGATCAGCCCCAGCATTTT. It is translated as CAISSTEDQPQHF.

This clonotype has only a few counts. The chain employs TRBV24-1 and TRBJ2-2; maybe TRBD1 (5 bases). This CDR3 spans 14 amino acids. CDR1 and CDR2 (germline): KGHDR, SFDVKD. V was cut by 10 bases and J by 4 bases, with 15 bases left in between. In nucleotides, the CDR3 is TGTGCCACAAGGGGTCGGGTTCCCACCGGGGAGCTGTTTTTT. Its translation: CATRGRVPTGELFF.

This clonotype was detected a few times. The chain is built from TRBV12-3 or TRBV12-4 and TRBJ2-1; D is possibly TRBD2 (5 bases). With 5 bases removed from V and 1 base from J, the gap between germline ends came to 12 bases. The CDR3 spans 15 residues. The CDR3 spells CASSAWRASYNEQFF. The CDR3 coding sequence is TGTGCCAGCAGTGCTTGGCGGGCATCCTACAATGAGCAGTTCTTC.